The clone carrying this T cell receptor beta chain was counted a few times. The antigen is undetermined. The authors made TCR beta libraries by quantitative 5'-RACE with molecular barcodes. TCRdb re-called the 5' RACE reads with MiXCR, one entry per CDR3 protein. The sample consists of hundreds of thousands of distinct CDR3 sequences, 25% to 30% of them appearing once. The data stem from a study of CD8 T cells in ankylosing spondylitis. Points from the study as a whole: Researchers reportedly found disease-linked clones significantly enriched in matched ankylosing spondylitis synovial fluid. Characteristic of ankylosing spondylitis blood, it appeared, was a TCR beta motif comprising about 8 highly homologous variants. Disease-linked clones, CD8+, were relatively rare in peripheral blood. Previous work reported some of these motif variants in the synovial fluid and blood of reactive arthritis.

Deletions cut 7 bases from V and 1 base from J, with 11 bases between. Germline CDR1 SGHRS, CDR2 YFSETQ. The CDR3 has 13 residues. V usage is TRBV5-1 and J usage is TRBJ1-1; a weak D match, TRBD1 (6 bases). Source material: blood, either unsorted or a sorted T cell fraction (not recorded which). This TCR was recovered from a male donor with ankylosing spondylitis. The CDR3 sequence is CASSGAENTEAFF. The CDR3, as DNA: TGCGCCAGCTCGGGGGCCGAGAACACTGAAGCTTTCTTT.